A single sample is the source of the 15 T cell receptor beta chains below, sequenced in a study of response to subunit inactivated influenza vaccine. TCRdb analysed the RT-PCR reads with MiXCR anew, one entry per CDR3 protein. Of about 500,000 distinct CDR3 sequences in the sample, more than 15% were seen once. The source was CD4+ T cells sorted from PBMCs, collected roughly 24 months after vaccination. These TCRs come from a man between 50 and 70 years old who received an inactivated influenza vaccine.

In its sample, this clonotype was seen many times. The chain combines TRBV30 with TRBJ1-5; no firm D call. The CDR3 sequence is 14 residues long. The V end was cut by 2 bases, the J end by 0 bases, with 8 bases between. The germline V gene has CDR1 GTSNPN and CDR2 SVGIG (reference sequence). CDR3 sequence reads: CAWSYKGSNQPQHF. The DNA for the CDR3 is TGTGCCTGGAGTTACAAGGGTAGCAATCAGCCCCAGCATTTT.

This clonotype has just a few counts. V usage is TRBV20-1 and J usage is TRBJ2-7, with D perhaps matching TRBD2 (5 bases). Trimming shortened V by 0 bases and J by 2 bases, and 23 bases separated the two germline ends. CDR1 is DFQATT and CDR2 is SNEGSKA in the germline V gene (reference sequence). This CDR3 region has 18 residues. The CDR3 DNA is TGCAGTGCTAGAGAAAGCCCCATCGGCGGGCGAAATACCTACGAGCAGTACTTC. It translates to CSARESPIGGRNTYEQYF.

Only a few counts were recorded for this clonotype. V and J are TRBV12-3 or TRBV12-4 and TRBJ2-7; D tentatively fits TRBD1 or TRBD2 (7 bases each). The CDR3 consists of 15 residues. V shed 7 bases and J shed 3 bases, with 19 bases lying between them. CDR3 region: CASTQGGTAYYEQYF. The CDR3 DNA is TGTGCCAGCACCCAGGGGGGGACCGCTTACTACGAGCAGTACTTC.

The sample holds many counts of this clonotype. The V call is TRBV10-3, the J call TRBJ2-4; TRBD2 is a possible D gene (6 bases). The CDR3 has 12 residues. Per germline, CDR1 ENHRY and CDR2 SYGVKD. V lost 0 bases to trimming and J lost 11 bases, with 8 bases between them. The CDR3 sequence is CAISESTGVQYF. The CDR3 DNA reads TGTGCCATCAGTGAGTCGACGGGGGTTCAGTACTTC.

This clonotype showed up just a few times. The V and J genes are TRBV4-1 and TRBJ1-2; D is possibly TRBD1 (6 bases). This CDR3 comprises 14 residues. Trimming stripped 3 bases from V and 8 bases from J, with 16 bases between. CDR1 MGHRA and CDR2 YSYEKL come from the germline V gene. CDR3 protein: CASSQESQGTGYTF. The CDR3 coding sequence is TGCGCCAGCAGCCAGGAAAGTCAGGGGACGGGCTACACCTTC.

This chain joins TRBV7-2 and TRBJ2-7, with 8 bases matching TRBD1. This CDR3 contains 15 residues. Germline V gene lookup returns CDR1 SGHTA and CDR2 FQGNSA. The V gene end was trimmed by 0 bases and the J gene end by 3 bases; junction bases not matched to a gene: 4. The CDR3 region is CASSLAGTGFYEQYF. CDR3 bases: TGTGCCAGCAGCTTAGCCGGGACAGGCTTCTACGAGCAGTACTTC.

There are a few counts of this clonotype. V usage is TRBV7-2 and J usage is TRBJ1-1, with TRBD1 matching 10 bases. The V and J ends lost 5 bases and 4 bases, in that order; junction bases with no gene match: 13. The CDR3 is made up of 17 amino acids. Germline values: CDR1 SGHTA, CDR2 FQGNSA. The CDR3 DNA is TGTGCCAGCAGCCCAAGTCCCGGGACAGGGGTGGGCACTGAAGCTTTCTTT. Translated: CASSPSPGTGVGTEAFF.

The chain combines TRBV12-3 or TRBV12-4 with TRBJ2-5; 11 nucleotides align to TRBD1. Germline trimming cut 6 bases from V and 4 bases from J; bases unmatched to any gene: 7. The CDR3 length is 15 residues. CDR3 nucleotides: TGTGCCAGCAGCCACGGACAGGGGGCGTTAGAGACCCAGTACTTC. It encodes CASSHGQGALETQYF.

The chain employs TRBV20-1 and TRBJ2-7; 15 nucleotides match TRBD2. The CDR3 is made up of 18 amino acids. J gave up 6 bases and V 4 bases, and 16 bases lay outside the gene matches. The germline V gene has CDR1 DFQATT and CDR2 SNEGSKA (reference sequence). The CDR3 here is CSANTGTSGRLQQAEQYF. As DNA, the CDR3 is TGCAGTGCTAACACCGGGACTAGCGGGAGGCTCCAACAAGCCGAGCAGTACTTC.

This chain connects TRBV15 to TRBJ2-1, with 10 bases matching TRBD2. The CDR3 runs 17 residues. Germline CDR1 is LNHNV and CDR2 is YYDKDF (reference sequence). With V trimmed by 5 bases and J by 7 bases, 14 bases remained unmatched. CDR3 loop: CATSSRIAGGNRNEQFF. The CDR3 nucleotides read TGTGCCACCAGCTCCCGAATAGCGGGGGGCAATAGGAATGAGCAGTTCTTC. Complete variable domain (other parts from reference TRBV15 and TRBJ2-1): DAMVIQNPRYQVTQFGKPVTLSCSQTLNHNVMYWYQQKSSQAPKLLFHYYDKDFNNEADTPDNFQSRRPNTSFCFLDIRSPGLGDTAMYLCATSSRIAGGNRNEQFFGPGTRLTVL.

This sequence joins TRBV20-1 and TRBJ2-1; 12 bases agree with TRBD2. Germline values: CDR1 DFQATT, CDR2 SNEGSKA (reference sequence). Unmatched junction bases numbered 12, after V lost 4 bases and J lost 8 bases. The CDR3 runs to 16 residues. The CDR3 DNA follows: TGCAGTGCTATCGATTCGACTAGCGGGAGTTCGGATGAGCAGTTCTTC. It translates to CSAIDSTSGSSDEQFF.

This chain uses TRBV7-2 with TRBJ2-1; 8 bases match TRBD1. The CDR3 is 14 amino acids. Germline-derived CDR1 and CDR2 are SGHTA and FQGNSA. After removal of 3 bases from V and 7 bases from J, the junction contained 5 bases not matched to a gene. The CDR3 loop reads CASSLDRVGNEQFF. The CDR3 nucleotides are TGTGCCAGCAGCTTGGACAGGGTTGGTAATGAGCAGTTCTTC.

This clonotype was seen only a few times. The chain uses TRBV12-3 or TRBV12-4 and TRBJ2-2, with D perhaps matching TRBD1 or TRBD2 (6 bases each). V was clipped by 1 base and J by 8 bases, with 11 bases between them. The CDR3 has 14 amino acids. In DNA form, the CDR3 reads TGTGCCAGCAGTTTAGGGGGGGCCCCTGGGGAGCTGTTTTTT. Its protein product is CASSLGGAPGELFF.

CDR3 loop: CASSQGTGDFYEQYF. Here the CDR3 DNA reads TGTGCCAGCAGCCAAGGGACAGGGGATTTTTACGAGCAGTACTTC. The chain employs TRBV14 and TRBJ2-7; 9 bases agree with TRBD1. This CDR3 has 15 amino acids. J gave up 4 bases and V 1 base, and 5 bases lay outside the gene matches. Looked up from germline, CDR1 is SGHDN and CDR2 is FVKESK.

This clonotype was observed a few times. The chain employs TRBV29-1 and TRBJ2-2, with D possibly TRBD1 on 5 matching bases. This CDR3 comprises 14 residues. V was shortened by 4 bases and J by 2 bases, with 11 bases between the two germline ends. Germline V gene lookup returns CDR1 SQVTM and CDR2 ANQGSEA. Here the CDR3 reads CSVARADNTGELFF. CDR3 nucleotide sequence: TGCAGCGTTGCCAGGGCTGATAACACCGGGGAGCTGTTTTTT.